This T cell receptor (beta chain) emerged from a study of radiation and T cells in renal cell carcinoma. Data came from immunoSEQ multiplex PCR; TCRdb stores just in-frame clones and leaves some out. The top ten hold roughly a quarter of the sample, which has about 15,000 clones, over 60% seen once. Study conclusions and caveats: Tumor samples were small regions of roughly 1 g. Dominant CDR3 motifs were more common in irradiated tumors than controls. No pretreatment tumor biopsies were available for baseline clonotypes. Irradiated tumors had higher TCR clonality than control tumors.

The V gene lost 0 bases and the J gene lost 3 bases, with 13 bases spanning the gap. This CDR3 contains 16 residues. Germline CDR1 SGDLS, CDR2 YYNGEE. As to this clone: Antigen unknown.

Treatment described: 15 Gy SBRT to primary tumor, nephrectomy 4 weeks later. Specimen: tumor tissue, collected from a patient whose treatment included radiotherapy and nephrectomy. J is TRBJ2-1 and V is TRBV9, with unresolved D. The sequence was collected from a woman in her 70s with renal cell carcinoma. The CDR3 loop reads CASSVGPNSGYNEQFF. The CDR3 DNA is TGTGCCAGCAGCGTAGGCCCAAATTCGGGCTACAATGAGCAGTTCTTC. Combining the CDR3 with reference TRBV9 and TRBJ2-1 gives the whole variable domain DSGVTQTPKHLITATGQRVTLRCSPRSGDLSVYWYQQSLDQGLQFLIQYYNGEERAKGNILERFSAQQFPDLHSELNLSSLELGDSALYFCASSVGPNSGYNEQFFGPGTRLTVL.